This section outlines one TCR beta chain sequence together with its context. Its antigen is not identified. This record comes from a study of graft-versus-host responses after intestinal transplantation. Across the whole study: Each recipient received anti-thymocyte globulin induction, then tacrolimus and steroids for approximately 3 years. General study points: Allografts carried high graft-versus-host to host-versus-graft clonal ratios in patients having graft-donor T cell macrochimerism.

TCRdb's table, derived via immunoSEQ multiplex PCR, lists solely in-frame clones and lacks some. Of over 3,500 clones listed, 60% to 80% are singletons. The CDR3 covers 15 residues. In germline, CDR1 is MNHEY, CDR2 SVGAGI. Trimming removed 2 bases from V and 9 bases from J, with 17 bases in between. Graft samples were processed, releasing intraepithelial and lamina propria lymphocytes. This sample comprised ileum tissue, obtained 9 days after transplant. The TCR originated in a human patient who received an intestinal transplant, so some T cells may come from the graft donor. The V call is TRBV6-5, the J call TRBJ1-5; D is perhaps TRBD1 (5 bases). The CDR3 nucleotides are TGTGCCAGCAGTTACAGTGTGGGGGTAAGACGGCCCCAGCATTTT. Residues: CASSYSVGVRRPQHF.